This T cell receptor (beta chain) was identified in a study of shared clonotypes between healthy human individuals. At the level of the study: Each donor's CD8 memory used one plate, CD8 naive two, each CD4 subset three.

Study conclusions and caveats: Clonotypes that were shared across a handful of donors made up roughly 5% of naive CD4 clonotypes.

Libraries were prepared by immunoSEQ multiplex PCR; TCRdb keeps only in-frame clonotypes and omits some of them. The sample holds under 85,000 clones, 60% to 65% seen once. Germline V CDR1 and CDR2: SGHTA, FQGNSA. The CDR3 is made up of 14 amino acids. The V end was cut by 2 bases, the J end by 5 bases, with 13 bases between. On this clone: Its cognate antigen is unknown.

Within Nashville, Tennessee resided all donors, each a Caucasian adult. Sequencing input: memory CD8+ T cells sorted from blood. Subset reported: CD45RO+ cells pooled with CCR7-negative TemRA cells. This sequence originates from a young man in good health. The V gene is TRBV7-2, the J gene TRBJ2-7, with D perhaps TRBD1 (6 bases). CDR3 region: CASSLNAGVHEQYF. The CDR3 nucleotides are TGTGCCAGCAGCTTAAACGCAGGGGTACACGAGCAGTACTTC.